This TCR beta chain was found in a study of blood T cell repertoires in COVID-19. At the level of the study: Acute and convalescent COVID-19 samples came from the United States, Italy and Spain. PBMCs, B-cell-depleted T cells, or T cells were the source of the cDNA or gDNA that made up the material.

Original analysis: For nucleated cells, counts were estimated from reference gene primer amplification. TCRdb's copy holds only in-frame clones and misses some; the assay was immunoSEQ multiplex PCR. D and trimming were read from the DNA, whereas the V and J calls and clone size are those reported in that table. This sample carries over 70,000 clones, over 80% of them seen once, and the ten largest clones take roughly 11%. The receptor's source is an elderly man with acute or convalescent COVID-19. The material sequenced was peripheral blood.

In nucleotides, the CDR3 is TGTGCCAGCAGCCCTACCTACAGGGGGAACTATGGCTACACCTTC. Amino acid sequence: CASSPTYRGNYGYTF. This rearrangement joins TRBV14 to TRBJ1-2; 8 bases are shared with TRBD1. V gave up 4 bases and J gave up 2 bases; unmatched junction bases: 6. CDR3 length: 15 residues. The V gene's germline CDR1 is SGHDN and CDR2 FVKESK.